This TCR beta chain was obtained from a study of neoadjuvant anti-PD-1 for oral cavity cancer. The V and J ends lost 6 bases and 7 bases, in that order; junction bases with no gene match: 8. The CDR3 has 14 amino acids. Germline values: CDR1 MDHEN, CDR2 SYDVKM. Repertoires were generated with immunoSEQ multiplex PCR, while TCRdb's copy carries only in-frame clones and drops some. The sample lists 7,000 to 9,500 clones; around 67% were seen once. Time point here: after neoadjuvant nivolumab, at surgical resection. The clonotype comes from a person aged 35 to 85 with oral cavity squamous cell carcinoma. The sequenced sample was PBMCs, obtained after nivolumab (anti-PD-1) treatment. V gene TRBV28 combines with J gene TRBJ1-2; 10 bases map to TRBD1. CDR3 sequence reads: CASRSRQGAIGYTF. The CDR3 DNA reads as TGTGCCAGCAGATCACGACAGGGGGCTATTGGCTACACCTTC.